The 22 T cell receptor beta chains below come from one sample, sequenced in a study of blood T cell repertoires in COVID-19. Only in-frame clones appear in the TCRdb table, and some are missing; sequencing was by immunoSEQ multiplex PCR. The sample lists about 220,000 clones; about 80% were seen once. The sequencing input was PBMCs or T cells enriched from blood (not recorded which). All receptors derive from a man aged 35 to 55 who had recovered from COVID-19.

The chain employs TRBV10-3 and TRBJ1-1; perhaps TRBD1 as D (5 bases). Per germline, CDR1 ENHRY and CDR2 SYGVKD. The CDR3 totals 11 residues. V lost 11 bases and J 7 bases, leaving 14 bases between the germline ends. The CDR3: CAAAGTDEAFF. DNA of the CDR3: TGTGCCGCCGCGGGGACGGATGAAGCTTTCTTT.

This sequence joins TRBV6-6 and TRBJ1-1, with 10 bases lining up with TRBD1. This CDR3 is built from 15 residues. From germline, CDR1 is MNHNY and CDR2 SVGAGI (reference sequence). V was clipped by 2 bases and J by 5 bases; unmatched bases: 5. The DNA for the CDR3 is TGTGCCAGCAGTTACGACAGGGGGCGCCTTACTGAAGCTTTCTTT. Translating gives CASSYDRGRLTEAFF.

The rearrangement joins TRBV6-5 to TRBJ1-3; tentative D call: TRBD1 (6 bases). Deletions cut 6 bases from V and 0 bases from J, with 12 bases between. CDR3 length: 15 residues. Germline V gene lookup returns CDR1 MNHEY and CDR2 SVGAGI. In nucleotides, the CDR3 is TGTGCCAGCAGACTGGGGGCCTTCTCTGGAAACACCATATATTTT. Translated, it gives CASRLGAFSGNTIYF.

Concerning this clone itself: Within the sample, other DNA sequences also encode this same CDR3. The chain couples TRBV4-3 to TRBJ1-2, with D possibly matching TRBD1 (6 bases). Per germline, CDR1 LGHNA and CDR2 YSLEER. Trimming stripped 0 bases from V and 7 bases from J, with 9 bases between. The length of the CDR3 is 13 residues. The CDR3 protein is CASSQDRGGGYTF. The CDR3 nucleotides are TGCGCCAGCAGCCAAGATAGAGGGGGTGGCTACACCTTC.

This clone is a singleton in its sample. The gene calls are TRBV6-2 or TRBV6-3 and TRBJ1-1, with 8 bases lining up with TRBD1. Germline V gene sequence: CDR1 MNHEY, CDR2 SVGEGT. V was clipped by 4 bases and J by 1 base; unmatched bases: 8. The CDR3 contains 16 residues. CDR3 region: CASSSGQGRWNTEAFF. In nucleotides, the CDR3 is TGTGCCAGCAGTTCCGGACAGGGAAGGTGGAACACTGAAGCTTTCTTT.

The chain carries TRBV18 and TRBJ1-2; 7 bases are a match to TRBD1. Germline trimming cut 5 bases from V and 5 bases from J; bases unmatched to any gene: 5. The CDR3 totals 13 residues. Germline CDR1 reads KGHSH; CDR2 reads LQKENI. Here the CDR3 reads CASSDRAQYGYTF. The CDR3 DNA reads TGTGCCAGCTCAGACAGGGCCCAATATGGCTACACCTTC.

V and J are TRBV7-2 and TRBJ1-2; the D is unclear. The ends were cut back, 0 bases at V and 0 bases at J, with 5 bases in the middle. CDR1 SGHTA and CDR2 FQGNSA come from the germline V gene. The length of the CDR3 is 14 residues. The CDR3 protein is CASSLARANYGYTF. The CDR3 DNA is TGTGCCAGCAGCTTAGCGAGGGCTAACTATGGCTACACCTTC. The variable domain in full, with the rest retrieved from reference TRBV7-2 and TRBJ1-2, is GAGVSQSPSNKVTEKGKDVELRCDPISGHTALYWYRQSLGQGLEFLIYFQGNSAPDKSGLPSDRFSAERTGGSVSTLTIQRTQQEDSAVYLCASSLARANYGYTFGSGTRLTVV.

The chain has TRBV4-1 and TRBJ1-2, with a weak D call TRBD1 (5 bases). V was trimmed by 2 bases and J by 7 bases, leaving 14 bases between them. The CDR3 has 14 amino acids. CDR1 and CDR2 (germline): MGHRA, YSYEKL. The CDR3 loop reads CASSQSLGPSGYTF. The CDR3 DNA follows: TGCGCCAGCAGCCAATCCCTGGGGCCTTCTGGCTACACCTTC.

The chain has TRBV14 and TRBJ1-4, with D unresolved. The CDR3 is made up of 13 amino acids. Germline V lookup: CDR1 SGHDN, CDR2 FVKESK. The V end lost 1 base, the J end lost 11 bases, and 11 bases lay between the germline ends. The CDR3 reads CASSQVSSGKLFF. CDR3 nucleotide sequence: TGTGCCAGCAGCCAAGTGTCTAGCGGCAAACTGTTTTTT.

CDR3 residues: CAAREPGRGVIGELFF. The CDR3 DNA follows: TGTGCCGCCCGAGAGCCCGGAAGAGGAGTAATCGGGGAGCTGTTTTTT. The chain uses TRBV14 and TRBJ2-2; D call uncertain. Germline V gene lookup returns CDR1 SGHDN and CDR2 FVKESK. The CDR3 has 16 residues. Deletions cut 11 bases from V and 7 bases from J, with 26 bases between.

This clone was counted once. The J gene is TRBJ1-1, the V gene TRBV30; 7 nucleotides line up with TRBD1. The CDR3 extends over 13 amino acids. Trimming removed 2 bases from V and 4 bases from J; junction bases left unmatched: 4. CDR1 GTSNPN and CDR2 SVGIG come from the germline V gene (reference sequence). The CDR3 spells CAWSSPGGTEAFF. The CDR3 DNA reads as TGTGCCTGGAGTTCCCCAGGGGGCACTGAAGCTTTCTTT.

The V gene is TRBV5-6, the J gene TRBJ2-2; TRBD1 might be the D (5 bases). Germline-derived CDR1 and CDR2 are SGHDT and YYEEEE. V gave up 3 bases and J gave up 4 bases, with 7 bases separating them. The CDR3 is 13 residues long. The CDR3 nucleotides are TGTGCCAGCAGCTCGACAGTCACCGGGGAGCTGTTTTTT. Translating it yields CASSSTVTGELFF.

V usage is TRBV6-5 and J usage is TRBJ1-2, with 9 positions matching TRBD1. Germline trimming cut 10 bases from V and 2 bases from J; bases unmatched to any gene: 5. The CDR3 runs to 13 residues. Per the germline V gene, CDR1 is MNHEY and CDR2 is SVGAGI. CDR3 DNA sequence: TGTGCCACCCGTGGACAGGGGAACTATGGCTACACCTTC. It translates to CATRGQGNYGYTF.

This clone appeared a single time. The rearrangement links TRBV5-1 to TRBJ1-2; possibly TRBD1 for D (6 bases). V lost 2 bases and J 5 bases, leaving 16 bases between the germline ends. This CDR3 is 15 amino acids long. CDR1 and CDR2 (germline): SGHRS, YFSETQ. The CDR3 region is CASSFSQGRVYGYTF. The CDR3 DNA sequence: TGCGCCAGCAGCTTCAGCCAGGGGCGCGTTTATGGCTACACCTTC.

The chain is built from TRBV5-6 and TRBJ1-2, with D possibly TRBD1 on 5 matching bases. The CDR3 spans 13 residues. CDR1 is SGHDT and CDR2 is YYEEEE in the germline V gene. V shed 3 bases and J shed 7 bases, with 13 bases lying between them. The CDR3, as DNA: TGTGCCAGCAGCTACACGGGGGTTCTTGGCTACACCTTC. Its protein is CASSYTGVLGYTF.

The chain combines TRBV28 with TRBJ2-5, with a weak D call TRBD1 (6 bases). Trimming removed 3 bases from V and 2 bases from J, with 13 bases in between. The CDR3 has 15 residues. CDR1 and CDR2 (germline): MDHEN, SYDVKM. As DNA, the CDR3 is TGTGCCAGCAGTTTTGCAGGGGTAGGGCAAGAGACCCAGTACTTC. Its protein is CASSFAGVGQETQYF.

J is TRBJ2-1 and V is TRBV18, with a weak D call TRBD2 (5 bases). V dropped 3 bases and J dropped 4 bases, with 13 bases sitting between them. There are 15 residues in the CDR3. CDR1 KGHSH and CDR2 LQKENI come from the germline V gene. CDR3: CASSPGPREYNEQFF. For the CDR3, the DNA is TGTGCCAGCTCACCGGGCCCTAGGGAGTACAATGAGCAGTTCTTC.

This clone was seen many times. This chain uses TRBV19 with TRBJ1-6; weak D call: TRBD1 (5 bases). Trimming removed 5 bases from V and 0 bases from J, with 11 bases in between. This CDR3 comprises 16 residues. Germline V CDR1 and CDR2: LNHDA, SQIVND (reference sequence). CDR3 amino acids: CASSGARSSYNSPLHF. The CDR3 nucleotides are TGTGCCAGTAGTGGGGCAAGAAGCTCCTATAATTCACCCCTCCACTTT.

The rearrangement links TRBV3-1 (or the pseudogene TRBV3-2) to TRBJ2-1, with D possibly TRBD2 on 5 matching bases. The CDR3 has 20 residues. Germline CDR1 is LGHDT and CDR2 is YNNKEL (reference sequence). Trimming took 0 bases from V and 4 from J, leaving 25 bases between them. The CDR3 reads CASSQDKVGSARGLYNEQFF. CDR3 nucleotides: TGTGCCAGCAGCCAAGATAAGGTTGGGAGCGCCCGAGGTCTTTACAATGAGCAGTTCTTC.

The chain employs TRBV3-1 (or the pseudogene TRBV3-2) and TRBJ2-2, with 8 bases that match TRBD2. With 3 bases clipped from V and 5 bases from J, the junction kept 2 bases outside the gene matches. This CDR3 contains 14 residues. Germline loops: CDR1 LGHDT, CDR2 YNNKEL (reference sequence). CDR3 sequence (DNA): TGTGCCAGCAGCCAGGCGGGGGGTACCGGGGAGCTGTTTTTT. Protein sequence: CASSQAGGTGELFF.

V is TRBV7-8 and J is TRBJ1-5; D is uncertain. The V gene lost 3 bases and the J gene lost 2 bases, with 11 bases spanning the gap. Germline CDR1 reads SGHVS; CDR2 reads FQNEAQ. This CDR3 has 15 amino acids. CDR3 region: CASSFYLGGNQPQHF. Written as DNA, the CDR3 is TGTGCCAGCAGCTTCTACCTCGGGGGCAATCAGCCCCAGCATTTT.

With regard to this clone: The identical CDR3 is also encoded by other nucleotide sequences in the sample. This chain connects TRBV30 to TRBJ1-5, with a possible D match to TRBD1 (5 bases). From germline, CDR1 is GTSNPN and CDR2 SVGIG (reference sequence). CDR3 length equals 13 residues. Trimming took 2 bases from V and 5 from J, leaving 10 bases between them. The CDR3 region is CAWSPQGDQPQHF. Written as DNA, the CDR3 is TGTGCCTGGAGTCCGCAGGGTGATCAGCCCCAGCATTTT.